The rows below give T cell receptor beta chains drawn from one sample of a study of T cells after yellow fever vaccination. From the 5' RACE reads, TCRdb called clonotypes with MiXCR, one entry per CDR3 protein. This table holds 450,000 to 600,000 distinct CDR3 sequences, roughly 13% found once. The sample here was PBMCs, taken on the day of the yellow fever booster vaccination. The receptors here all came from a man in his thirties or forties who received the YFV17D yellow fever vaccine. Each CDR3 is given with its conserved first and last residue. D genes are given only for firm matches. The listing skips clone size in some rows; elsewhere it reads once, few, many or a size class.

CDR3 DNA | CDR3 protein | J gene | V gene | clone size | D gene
TGCAGTGTTGATTGGGGTGCTCTACTACAGGAGGATGAGCAGTTCTTC | CSVDWGALLQEDEQFF | TRBJ2-1 | TRBV20-1 | . | .
TGTGCCAGCGGACAGGGGCATGGCTACACCTTC | CASGQGHGYTF | TRBJ1-2 | TRBV12-3/TRBV12-4 | few | TRBD1
TGTGCCAGCAGCTCGGAGCAGGAGGGGGCTGAAGCTTTCTTT | CASSSEQEGAEAFF | TRBJ1-1 | TRBV7-2 | . | .
TGCAGTGCTAGGGTAGCGGGAGTGAATTCAGATACGCAGTATTTT | CSARVAGVNSDTQYF | TRBJ2-3 | TRBV20-1 | . | TRBD2
TGTGCCATCAGTGAGAATCTAGAAAGAACCGGGGAGCTGTTTTTT | CAISENLERTGELFF | TRBJ2-2 | TRBV10-3 | . | .
TGCGCCAGCAGCTTGGGCAGGGCAAAAGAGACCCAGTACTTC | CASSLGRAKETQYF | TRBJ2-5 | TRBV5-1 | . | .
TGCGCCAGCAGCTTGGCCGTAACTAGCGGGAGCTACAATGAGCAGTTCTTC | CASSLAVTSGSYNEQFF | TRBJ2-1 | TRBV5-1 | few | TRBD2
TGCAGCGTTGTGGTGACTAGCGGCTACGAGCAGTACTTC | CSVVVTSGYEQYF | TRBJ2-7 | TRBV29-1 | . | TRBD2
TGTGCCAGCAGCTATGGACAGGGAAGGTGGAAGACCCAGTACTTC | CASSYGQGRWKTQYF | TRBJ2-5 | TRBV5-6 | few | TRBD1
TGTGCCAGCAGCTTCACCGGGACTTCTAGCACAGATACGCAGTATTTT | CASSFTGTSSTDTQYF | TRBJ2-3 | TRBV7-9 | . | .
TGTGCCAGCAAAAGGACAGGGCAGGGCTACACCTTC | CASKRTGQGYTF | TRBJ1-2 | TRBV12-3/TRBV12-4 | many | TRBD1
TGTGCCAGCAACCTTAGAGGGGGAAATGAGCAGTTCTTC | CASNLRGGNEQFF | TRBJ2-1 | TRBV7-2 | few | .
TGTGCCAGTAGCCTGCGGGCGGGGCAGCAGTTCTTC | CASSLRAGQQFF | TRBJ2-1 | TRBV19 | few | .
TGTGCCAGCAGCCAAGATGCCGATGGGGAAAAACTGTTTTTT | CASSQDADGEKLFF | TRBJ1-4 | TRBV14 | . | .
TGTGCCAGCGGGTCATACAATGAGCAGTTCTTC | CASGSYNEQFF | TRBJ2-1 | TRBV5-5 | many | .
TGTACCAGCAGTTTACGAGGGAGTTTAATTTCCTACAATGAGCAGTTCTTC | CTSSLRGSLISYNEQFF | TRBJ2-1 | TRBV12-3/TRBV12-4 | . | .